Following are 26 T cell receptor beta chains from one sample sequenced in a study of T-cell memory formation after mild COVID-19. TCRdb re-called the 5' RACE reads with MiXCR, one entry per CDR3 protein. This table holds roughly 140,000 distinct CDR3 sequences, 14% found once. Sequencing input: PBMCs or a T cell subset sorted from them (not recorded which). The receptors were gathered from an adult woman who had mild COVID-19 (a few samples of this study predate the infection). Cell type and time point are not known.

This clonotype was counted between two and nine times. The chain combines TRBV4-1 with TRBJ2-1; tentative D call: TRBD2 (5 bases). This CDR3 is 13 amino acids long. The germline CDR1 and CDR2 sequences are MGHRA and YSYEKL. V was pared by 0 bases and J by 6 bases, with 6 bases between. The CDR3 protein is CASSQEGSNEQFF. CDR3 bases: TGCGCCAGCAGCCAAGAAGGGAGCAATGAGCAGTTCTTC.

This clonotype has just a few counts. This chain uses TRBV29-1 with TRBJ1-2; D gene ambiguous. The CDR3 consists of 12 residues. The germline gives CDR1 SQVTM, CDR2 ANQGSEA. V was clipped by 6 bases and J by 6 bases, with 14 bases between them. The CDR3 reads CSVLTGEHGYTF. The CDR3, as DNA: TGCAGCGTCTTGACGGGAGAGCATGGCTACACCTTC.

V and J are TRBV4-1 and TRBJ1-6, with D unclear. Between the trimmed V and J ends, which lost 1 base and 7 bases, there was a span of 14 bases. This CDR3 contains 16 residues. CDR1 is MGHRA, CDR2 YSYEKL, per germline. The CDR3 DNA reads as TGCGCCAGCAGCCAAGGGGCGTCACTCTTGAATTCACCCCTCCACTTT. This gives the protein CASSQGASLLNSPLHF.

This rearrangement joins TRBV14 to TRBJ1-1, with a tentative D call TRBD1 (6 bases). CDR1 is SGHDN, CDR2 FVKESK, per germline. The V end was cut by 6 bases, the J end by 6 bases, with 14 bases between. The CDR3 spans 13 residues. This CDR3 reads CASSLGGAAEAFF. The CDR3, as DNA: TGTGCCAGCAGTCTTGGGGGGGCGGCTGAAGCTTTCTTT.

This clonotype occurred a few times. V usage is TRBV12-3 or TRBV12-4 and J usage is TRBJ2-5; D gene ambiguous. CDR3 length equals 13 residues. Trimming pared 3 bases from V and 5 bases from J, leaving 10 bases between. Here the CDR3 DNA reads TGTGCCAGCAGTTTGGAGTGGGCGGAGACCCAGTACTTC. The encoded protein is CASSLEWAETQYF.

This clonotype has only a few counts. The DNA for the CDR3 is TGTGCCACCAGCAGAGTACTAGCGGGGCTTGCTGGAGATACGCAGTATTTT. This gives the protein CATSRVLAGLAGDTQYF. V gene TRBV15 combines with J gene TRBJ2-3; TRBD2 aligns across 10 bases. With 1 base clipped from V and 5 bases from J, the junction kept 9 bases outside the gene matches. This CDR3 spans 17 amino acids. Germline V gene lookup returns CDR1 LNHNV and CDR2 YYDKDF (reference sequence).

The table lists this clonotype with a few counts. This chain's CDR3 is CASSLAGGTYNEQFF. CDR3 DNA sequence: TGTGCCAGCAGCTTAGCGGGGGGAACCTACAATGAGCAGTTCTTC. The chain couples TRBV7-9 to TRBJ2-1; D perhaps matches TRBD2 (6 bases). Looked up from germline, CDR1 is SEHNR and CDR2 is FQNEAQ (reference sequence). This CDR3 is built from 15 residues. Trimming cost V 0 bases and J 2 bases, with 8 bases left between them. Full variable domain (missing parts from reference TRBV7-9 and TRBJ2-1): DTGVSQNPRHKITKRGQNVTFRCDPISEHNRLYWYRQTLGQGPEFLTYFQNEAQLEKSRLLSDRFSAERPKGSFSTLEIQRTEQGDSAMYLCASSLAGGTYNEQFFGPGTRLTVL.

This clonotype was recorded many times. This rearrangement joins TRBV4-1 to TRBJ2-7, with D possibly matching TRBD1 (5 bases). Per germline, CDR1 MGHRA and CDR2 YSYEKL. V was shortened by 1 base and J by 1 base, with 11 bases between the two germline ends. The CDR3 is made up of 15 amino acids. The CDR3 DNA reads TGCGCCAGCAGCCAAGTTGGCGCAGGGTCCTACGAGCAGTACTTC. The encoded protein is CASSQVGAGSYEQYF.

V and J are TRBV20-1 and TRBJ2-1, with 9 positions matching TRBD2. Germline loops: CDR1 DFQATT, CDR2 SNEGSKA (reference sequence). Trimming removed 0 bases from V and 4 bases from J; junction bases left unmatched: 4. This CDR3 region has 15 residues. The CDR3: CSAREPAGGYNEQFF. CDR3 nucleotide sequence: TGCAGTGCTAGAGAGCCAGCGGGGGGATACAATGAGCAGTTCTTC.

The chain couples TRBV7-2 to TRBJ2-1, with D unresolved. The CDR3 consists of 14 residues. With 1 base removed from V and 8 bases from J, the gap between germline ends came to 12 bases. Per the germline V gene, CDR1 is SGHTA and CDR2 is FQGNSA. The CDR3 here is CASSLVSLGDEQFF. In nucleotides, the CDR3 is TGTGCCAGCAGCTTAGTATCCCTGGGCGATGAGCAGTTCTTC.

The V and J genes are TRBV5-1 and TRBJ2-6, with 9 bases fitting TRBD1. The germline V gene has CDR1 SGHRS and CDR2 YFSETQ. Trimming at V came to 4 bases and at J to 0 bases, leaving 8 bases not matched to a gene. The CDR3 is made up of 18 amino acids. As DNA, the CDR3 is TGCGCCAGCAGCGCCAGGGACAGGGCCATCTCTGGGGCCAACGTCCTGACTTTC. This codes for CASSARDRAISGANVLTF.

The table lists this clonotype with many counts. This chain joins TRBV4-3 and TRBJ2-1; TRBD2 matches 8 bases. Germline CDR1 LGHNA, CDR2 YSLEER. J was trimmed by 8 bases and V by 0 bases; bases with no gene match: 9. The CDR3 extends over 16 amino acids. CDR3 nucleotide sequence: TGCGCCAGCAGCCAAGATCGAAGCGGGAGTAGGTATGAGCAGTTCTTC. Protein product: CASSQDRSGSRYEQFF.

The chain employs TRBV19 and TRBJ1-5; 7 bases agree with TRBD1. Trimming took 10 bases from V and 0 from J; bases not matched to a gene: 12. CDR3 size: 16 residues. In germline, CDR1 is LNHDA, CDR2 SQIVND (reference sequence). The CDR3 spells CATEIPRQGSNQPQHF. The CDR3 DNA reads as TGTGCCACCGAAATCCCCCGACAGGGTAGCAATCAGCCCCAGCATTTT.

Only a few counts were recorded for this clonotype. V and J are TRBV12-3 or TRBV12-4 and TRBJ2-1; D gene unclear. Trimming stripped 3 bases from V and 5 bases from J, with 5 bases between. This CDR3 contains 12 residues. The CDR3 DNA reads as TGTGCCAGCAGTTTCACCCACAATGAGCAGTTCTTC. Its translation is CASSFTHNEQFF.

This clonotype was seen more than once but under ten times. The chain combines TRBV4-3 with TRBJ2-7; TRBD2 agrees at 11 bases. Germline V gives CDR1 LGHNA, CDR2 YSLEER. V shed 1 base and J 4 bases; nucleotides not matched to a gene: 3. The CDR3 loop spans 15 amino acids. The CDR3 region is CASSQGASGRYEQYF. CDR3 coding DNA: TGCGCCAGCAGCCAAGGGGCTAGCGGGAGGTACGAGCAGTACTTC.

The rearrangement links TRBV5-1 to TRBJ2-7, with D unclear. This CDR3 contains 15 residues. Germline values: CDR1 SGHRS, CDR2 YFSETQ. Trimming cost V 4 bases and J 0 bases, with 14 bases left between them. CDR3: CASSNPGQSSYEQYF. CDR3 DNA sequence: TGCGCCAGCAGCAACCCGGGCCAGTCCTCCTACGAGCAGTACTTC. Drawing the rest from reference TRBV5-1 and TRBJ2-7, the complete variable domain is KAGVTQTPRYLIKTRGQQVTLSCSPISGHRSVSWYQQTPGQGLQFLFEYFSETQRNKGNFPGRFSGRQFSNSRSEMNVSTLELGDSALYLCASSNPGQSSYEQYFGPGTRLTVT.

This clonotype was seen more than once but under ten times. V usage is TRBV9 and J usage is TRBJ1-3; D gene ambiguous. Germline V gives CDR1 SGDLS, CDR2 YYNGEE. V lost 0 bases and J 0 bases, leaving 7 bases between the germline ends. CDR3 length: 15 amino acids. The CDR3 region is CASSVGWISGNTIYF. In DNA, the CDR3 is TGTGCCAGCAGCGTAGGCTGGATCTCTGGAAACACCATATATTTT.

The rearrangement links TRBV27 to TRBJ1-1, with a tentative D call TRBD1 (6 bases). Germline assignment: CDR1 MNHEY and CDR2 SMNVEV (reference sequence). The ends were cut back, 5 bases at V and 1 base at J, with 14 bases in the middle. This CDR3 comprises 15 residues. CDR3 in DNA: TGTGCCAGCAGTCACTCTTTCAGGGGGAACACTGAAGCTTTCTTT. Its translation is CASSHSFRGNTEAFF.

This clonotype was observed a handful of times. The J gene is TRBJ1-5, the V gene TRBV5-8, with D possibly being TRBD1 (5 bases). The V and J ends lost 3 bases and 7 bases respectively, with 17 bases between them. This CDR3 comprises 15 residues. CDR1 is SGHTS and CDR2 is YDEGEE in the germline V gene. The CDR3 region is CASSYTGGVFQPQHF. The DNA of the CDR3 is TGTGCCAGCAGCTACACCGGGGGGGTTTTCCAGCCCCAGCATTTT.

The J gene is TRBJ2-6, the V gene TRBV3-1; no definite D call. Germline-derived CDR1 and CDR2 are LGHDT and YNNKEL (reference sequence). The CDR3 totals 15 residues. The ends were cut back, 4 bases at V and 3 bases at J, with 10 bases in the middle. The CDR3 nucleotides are TGTGCCAGCAGCCCCCGTACGGGTGGGGCCAACGTCCTGACTTTC. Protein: CASSPRTGGANVLTF.

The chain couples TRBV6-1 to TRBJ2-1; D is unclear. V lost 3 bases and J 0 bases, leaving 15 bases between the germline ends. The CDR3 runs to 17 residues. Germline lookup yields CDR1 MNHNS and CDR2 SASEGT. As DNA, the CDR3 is TGTGCCAGCAGTGAGTTCAGGAGCCATAGCTCCTACAATGAGCAGTTCTTC. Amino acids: CASSEFRSHSSYNEQFF.

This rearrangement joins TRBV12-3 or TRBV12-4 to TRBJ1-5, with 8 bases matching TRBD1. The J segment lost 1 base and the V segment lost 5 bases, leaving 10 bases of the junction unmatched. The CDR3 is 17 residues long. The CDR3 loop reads CASSPTGAILSNQPQHF. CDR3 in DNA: TGTGCCAGCAGTCCGACAGGGGCTATCTTAAGCAATCAGCCCCAGCATTTT.

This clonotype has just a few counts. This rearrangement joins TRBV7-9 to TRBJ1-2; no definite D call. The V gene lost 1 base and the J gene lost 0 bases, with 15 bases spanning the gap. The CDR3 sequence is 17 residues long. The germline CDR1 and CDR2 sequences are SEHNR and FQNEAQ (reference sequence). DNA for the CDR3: TGTGCCAGCAGCTTAGGCGTCGGTGGGTCTGCTAACTATGGCTACACCTTC. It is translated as CASSLGVGGSANYGYTF. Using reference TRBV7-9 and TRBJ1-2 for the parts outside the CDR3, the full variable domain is DTGVSQNPRHKITKRGQNVTFRCDPISEHNRLYWYRQTLGQGPEFLTYFQNEAQLEKSRLLSDRFSAERPKGSFSTLEIQRTEQGDSAMYLCASSLGVGGSANYGYTFGSGTRLTVV.

CDR3 residues: CASSLTGDTGELFF. CDR3 coding DNA: TGTGCCAGCAGCTTAACCGGAGACACCGGGGAGCTGTTTTTT. The chain is built from TRBV7-3 and TRBJ2-2; no clear D gene. The V gene lost 0 bases and the J gene lost 3 bases, with 5 bases spanning the gap. The CDR3 consists of 14 residues. Per germline, CDR1 SGHTA and CDR2 FQGTGA.

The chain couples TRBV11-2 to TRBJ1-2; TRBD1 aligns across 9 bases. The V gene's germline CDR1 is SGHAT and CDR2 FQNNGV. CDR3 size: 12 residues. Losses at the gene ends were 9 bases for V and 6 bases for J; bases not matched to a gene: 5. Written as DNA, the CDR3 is TGTGCCAGTGGACAGGGGACGGATGGCTACACCTTC. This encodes CASGQGTDGYTF.

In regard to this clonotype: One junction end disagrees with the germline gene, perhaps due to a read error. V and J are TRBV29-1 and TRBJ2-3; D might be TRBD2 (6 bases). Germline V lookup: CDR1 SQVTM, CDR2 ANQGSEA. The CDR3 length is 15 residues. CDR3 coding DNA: TGCAGCGCTGAAGCGGGTAGCGTTAGCACAGATACGCAGTATTTT. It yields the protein CSAEAGSVSTDTQYF.